This T cell receptor beta chain was captured by sequencing in a study of identical twins. Template switching introduced a universal primer site, and the cDNA bore unique molecular identifiers. MiXCR, run by TCRdb on the 5' RACE reads, gives a single entry per CDR3 protein. The table records 640,000 or so distinct CDR3 sequences, 5.5% to 6.5% of them present only once. This clonotype was seen many times. Its antigen is not identified. Trimming took 3 bases from V and 4 from J, leaving 12 bases between them. The V gene's germline CDR1 is MRHNA and CDR2 SNTAGT. The CDR3 extends over 15 amino acids. Whole-study results and caveats: High-abundance cord blood beta clonotypes had fewer insertions; memory repertoires showed none. Out-of-frame alpha sequences common to twins exhibited a surplus of low generation probability.

This clonotype was sampled from a man between 18 and 35 years old in good health. The sample comprised naive T cells sorted from blood. V and J are TRBV6-4 and TRBJ2-2; D call uncertain. CDR3 bases: TGTGCCAGCAGTGAGTTTGGGATTGGCACCGGGGAGCTGTTTTTT. Protein sequence: CASSEFGIGTGELFF.